The source of this T cell receptor beta chain is a study of blood T cell repertoires in COVID-19. Only in-frame clones appear in the TCRdb table, and some are missing; sequencing was by immunoSEQ multiplex PCR. The sample shows approximately 200,000 clones, 80% to 90% of them seen only once. This clone appeared a single time. The receptor was isolated from a woman aged 25 to 39 who had been exposed to COVID-19. Input material: PBMCs or T cells enriched from blood (not recorded which).

The CDR3 coding sequence is TGTGCCAGCAGCTCCTCAGGGAGGTCTGGAAACACCATATATTTT. This encodes CASSSSGRSGNTIYF. The chain carries TRBV7-9 and TRBJ1-3; weak D call: TRBD1 (5 bases). Trimming took 4 bases from V and 1 from J, leaving 11 bases between them. CDR3 size: 15 residues. The germline V gene has CDR1 SEHNR and CDR2 FQNEAQ (reference sequence). Full variable domain (missing parts from reference TRBV7-9 and TRBJ1-3): DTGVSQNPRHKITKRGQNVTFRCDPISEHNRLYWYRQTLGQGPEFLTYFQNEAQLEKSRLLSDRFSAERPKGSFSTLEIQRTEQGDSAMYLCASSSSGRSGNTIYFGEGSWLTVV.